This is a list of T cell receptor beta chains from one sample in a study of CD8+ T cells in alopecia areata. Repertoires were generated with immunoSEQ multiplex PCR, while TCRdb's copy carries only in-frame clones and drops some. The data contain more than 150,000 clones, approximately 51% of them singletons. Sample: CD8+ T cells sorted from blood, taken around week 54, from a patient treated with tofacitinib. The receptors come from a human donor with alopecia areata. Both conserved end residues are part of each CDR3.

TRBV5-1	TRBJ2-5	CASSLAGLGETQYF
TRBV25-1	TRBJ2-7	CASSAQTPTYEQYF
TRBV7-2	TRBJ2-7	CASSLVSNYEQYF
TRBV11-2	TRBJ1-1	CASSKNTEAFF
TRBV5-6	TRBJ2-7	CASSLGQVYEQYF
TRBV4-1	TRBJ2-1	CASSQEGLGDREYNEQFF
TRBV6-5	TRBJ2-1	CASRFEDSGPNEQFF
TRBV5-4	TRBJ2-7	CASTWDRGSYEQYF
TRBV2	TRBJ2-2	CASSEWTGAGELFF
TRBV13	TRBJ2-7	CASSLAGSSYEQYF
TRBV25-1	TRBJ2-7	CASTGQGRAPYEQYF
TRBV5-6	TRBJ1-2	CASSLRGSPNYGYTF
TRBV30	TRBJ1-1	CAWSVWGGADTEAFF